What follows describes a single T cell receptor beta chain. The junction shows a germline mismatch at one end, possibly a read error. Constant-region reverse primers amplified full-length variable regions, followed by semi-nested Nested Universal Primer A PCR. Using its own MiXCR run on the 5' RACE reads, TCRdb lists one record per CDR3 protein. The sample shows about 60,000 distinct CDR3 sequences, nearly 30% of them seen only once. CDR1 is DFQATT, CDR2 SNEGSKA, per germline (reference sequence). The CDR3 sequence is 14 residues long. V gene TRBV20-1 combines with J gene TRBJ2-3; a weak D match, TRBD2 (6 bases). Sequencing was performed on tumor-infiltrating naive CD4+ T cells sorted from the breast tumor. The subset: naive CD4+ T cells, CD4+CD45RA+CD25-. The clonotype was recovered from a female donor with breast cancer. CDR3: CSAREITSIDTQYF. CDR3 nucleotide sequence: TGCAGTGCTAGAGAGATAACTAGCATAGATACGCAGTATTTT.